This TCR beta chain appears in the sequencing data of a study of metastatic and nonmetastatic thyroid tumors. Overall study context: Malignant and benign thyroid patients had repertoires compared in peripheral blood and tumor or nodule tissue.

Trimming took 3 bases from V and 7 from J, leaving 10 bases between them. The CDR3 covers 13 residues. Looked up from germline, CDR1 is SGHRS and CDR2 is YFSETQ. Every patient was untreated before thyroid surgery. Original processing notes: The study's classifier, a distant-metastasis tool for papillary thyroid cancer, was built using CDR3 differences across clinicopathological groups. TCRdb used MiXCR to call clones anew from the PCR reads. The V and J calls here are based on TCRdb, not the publication. The table shows approximately 24,000 clones, with 23% occurring only once. This clonotype was sampled from a male donor with papillary thyroid cancer or a benign thyroid nodule (not recorded which). Some clones in this sample may be carry-over from other donors' samples. The chain carries TRBV5-1 and TRBJ2-2; no clear D. The sequencing sample was made of blood. CDR3 nucleotides: TGCGCCAGCAGCTGGACCTTCGGCGGGGAGCTGTTTTTT. Its protein product is CASSWTFGGELFF. The complete variable domain, with remaining parts taken from reference TRBV5-1 and TRBJ2-2, reads KAGVTQTPRYLIKTRGQQVTLSCSPISGHRSVSWYQQTPGQGLQFLFEYFSETQRNKGNFPGRFSGRQFSNSRSEMNVSTLELGDSALYLCASSWTFGGELFFGEGSRLTVL.